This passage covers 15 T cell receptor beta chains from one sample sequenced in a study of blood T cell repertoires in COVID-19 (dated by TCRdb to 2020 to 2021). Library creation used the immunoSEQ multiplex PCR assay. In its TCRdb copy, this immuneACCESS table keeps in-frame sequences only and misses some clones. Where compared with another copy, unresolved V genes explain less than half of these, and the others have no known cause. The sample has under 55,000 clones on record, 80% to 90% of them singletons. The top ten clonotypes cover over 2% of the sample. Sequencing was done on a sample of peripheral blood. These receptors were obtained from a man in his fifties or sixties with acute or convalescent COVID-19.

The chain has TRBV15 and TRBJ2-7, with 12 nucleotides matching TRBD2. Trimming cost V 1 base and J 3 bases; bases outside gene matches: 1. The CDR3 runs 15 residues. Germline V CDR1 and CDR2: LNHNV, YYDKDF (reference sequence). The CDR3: CATSRVTSGSYEQYF. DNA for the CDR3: TGTGCCACCAGCAGAGTGACTAGCGGGAGCTACGAGCAGTACTTC.

The DNA of the CDR3 is TGCGCCAGCAGCTTGGGGGACAGGGAGGTAGATACGCAGTATTTT. As protein: CASSLGDREVDTQYF. The rearrangement uses TRBV5-1 and TRBJ2-3, with 9 nucleotides matching TRBD1. The CDR3 is 15 amino acids. J was trimmed by 5 bases and V by 0 bases; bases with no gene match: 4. Germline V gene lookup returns CDR1 SGHRS and CDR2 YFSETQ.

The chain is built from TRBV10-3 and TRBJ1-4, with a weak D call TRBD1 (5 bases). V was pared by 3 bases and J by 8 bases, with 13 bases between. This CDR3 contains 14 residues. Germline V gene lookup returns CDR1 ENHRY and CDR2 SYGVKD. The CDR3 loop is CAISEGAADEKLFF. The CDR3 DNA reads TGTGCCATCAGTGAAGGGGCAGCCGACGAAAAACTGTTTTTT.

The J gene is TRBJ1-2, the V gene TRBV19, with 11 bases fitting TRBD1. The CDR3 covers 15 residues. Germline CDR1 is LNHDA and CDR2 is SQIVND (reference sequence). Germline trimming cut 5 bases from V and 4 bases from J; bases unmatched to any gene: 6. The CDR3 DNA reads TGTGCCAGTAGTGTCCGGACAGGGGGCGGCTATGGCTACACCTTC. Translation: CASSVRTGGGYGYTF.

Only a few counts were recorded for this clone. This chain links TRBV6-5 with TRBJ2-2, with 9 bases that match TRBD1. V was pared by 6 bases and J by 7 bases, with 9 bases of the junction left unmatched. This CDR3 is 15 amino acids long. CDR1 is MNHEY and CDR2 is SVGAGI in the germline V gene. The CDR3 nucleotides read TGTGCCAGCAGAGCCGGGACAGGGACTCACGGGGAGCTGTTTTTT. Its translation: CASRAGTGTHGELFF.

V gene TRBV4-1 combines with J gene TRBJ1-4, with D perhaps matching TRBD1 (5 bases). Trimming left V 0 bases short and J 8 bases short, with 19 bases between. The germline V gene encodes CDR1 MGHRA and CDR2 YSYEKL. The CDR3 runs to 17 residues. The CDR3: CASSQEGGPSNGEKLFF. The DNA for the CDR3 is TGCGCCAGCAGCCAAGAGGGGGGTCCGAGCAACGGGGAAAAACTGTTTTTT.

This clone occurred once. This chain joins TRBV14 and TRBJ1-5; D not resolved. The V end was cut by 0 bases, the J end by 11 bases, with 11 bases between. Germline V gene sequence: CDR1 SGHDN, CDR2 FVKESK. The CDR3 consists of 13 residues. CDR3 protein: CASSQDRISAQHF. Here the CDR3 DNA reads TGTGCCAGCAGCCAAGACAGGATCTCGGCCCAGCATTTT.

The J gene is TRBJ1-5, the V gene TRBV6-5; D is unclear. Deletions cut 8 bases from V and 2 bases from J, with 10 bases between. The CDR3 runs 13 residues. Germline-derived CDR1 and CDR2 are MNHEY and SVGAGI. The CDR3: CASSGFGNQPQHF. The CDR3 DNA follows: TGTGCCAGCTCCGGGTTTGGCAATCAGCCCCAGCATTTT.

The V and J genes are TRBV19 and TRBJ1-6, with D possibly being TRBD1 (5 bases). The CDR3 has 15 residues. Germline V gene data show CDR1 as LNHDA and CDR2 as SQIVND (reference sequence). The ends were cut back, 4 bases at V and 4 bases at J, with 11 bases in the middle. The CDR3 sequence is CASSTLDSYNSPLHF. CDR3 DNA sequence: TGTGCCAGTAGTACGCTTGACAGTTATAATTCACCCCTCCACTTT.

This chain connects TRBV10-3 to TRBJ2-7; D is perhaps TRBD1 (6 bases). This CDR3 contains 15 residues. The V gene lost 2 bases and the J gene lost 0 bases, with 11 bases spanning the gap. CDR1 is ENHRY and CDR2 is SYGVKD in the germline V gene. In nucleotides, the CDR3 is TGTGCCATCAGTGAGCGGACAGCGAGCTCCTACGAGCAGTACTTC. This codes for CAISERTASSYEQYF.

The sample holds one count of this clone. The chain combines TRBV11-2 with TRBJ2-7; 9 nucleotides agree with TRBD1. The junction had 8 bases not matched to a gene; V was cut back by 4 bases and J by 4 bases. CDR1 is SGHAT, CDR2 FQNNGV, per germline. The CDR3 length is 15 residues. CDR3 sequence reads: CASSSYRGQGYEQYF. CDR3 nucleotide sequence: TGTGCCAGCAGCTCCTACAGGGGGCAAGGGTACGAGCAGTACTTC. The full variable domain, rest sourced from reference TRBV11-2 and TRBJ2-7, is EAGVAQSPRYKIIEKRQSVAFWCNPISGHATLYWYQQILGQGPKLLIQFQNNGVVDDSQLPKDRFSAERLKGVDSTLKIQPAKLEDSAVYLCASSSYRGQGYEQYFGPGTRLTVT.

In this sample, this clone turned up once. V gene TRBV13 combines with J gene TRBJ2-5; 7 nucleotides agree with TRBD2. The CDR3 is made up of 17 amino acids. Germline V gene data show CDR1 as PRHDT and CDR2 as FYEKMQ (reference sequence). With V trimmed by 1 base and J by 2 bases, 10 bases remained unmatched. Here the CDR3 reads CASSLADWDYRQETQYF. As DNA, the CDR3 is TGTGCCAGCAGCTTAGCCGACTGGGACTACCGACAAGAGACCCAGTACTTC.

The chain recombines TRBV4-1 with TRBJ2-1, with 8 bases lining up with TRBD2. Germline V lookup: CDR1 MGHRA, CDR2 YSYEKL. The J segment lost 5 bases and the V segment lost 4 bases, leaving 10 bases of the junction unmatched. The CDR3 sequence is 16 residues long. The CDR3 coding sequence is TGCGCCAGCAGCCTCAACCCGGGACTAGGGGACAATGAGCAGTTCTTC. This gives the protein CASSLNPGLGDNEQFF.

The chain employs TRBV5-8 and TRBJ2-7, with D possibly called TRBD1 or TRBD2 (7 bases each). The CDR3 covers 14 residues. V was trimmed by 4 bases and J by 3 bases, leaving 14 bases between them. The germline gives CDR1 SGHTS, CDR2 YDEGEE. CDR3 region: CASSMGGTDYEQYF. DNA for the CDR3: TGTGCCAGCAGCATGGGGGGGACAGACTACGAGCAGTACTTC.

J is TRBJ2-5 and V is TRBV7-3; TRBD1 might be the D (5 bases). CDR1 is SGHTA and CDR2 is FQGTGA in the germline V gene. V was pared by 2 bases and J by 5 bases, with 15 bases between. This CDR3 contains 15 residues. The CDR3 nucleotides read TGTGCCAGCAGCTTAGGGTGGGGCGGCAGGGAGACCCAGTACTTC. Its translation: CASSLGWGGRETQYF.